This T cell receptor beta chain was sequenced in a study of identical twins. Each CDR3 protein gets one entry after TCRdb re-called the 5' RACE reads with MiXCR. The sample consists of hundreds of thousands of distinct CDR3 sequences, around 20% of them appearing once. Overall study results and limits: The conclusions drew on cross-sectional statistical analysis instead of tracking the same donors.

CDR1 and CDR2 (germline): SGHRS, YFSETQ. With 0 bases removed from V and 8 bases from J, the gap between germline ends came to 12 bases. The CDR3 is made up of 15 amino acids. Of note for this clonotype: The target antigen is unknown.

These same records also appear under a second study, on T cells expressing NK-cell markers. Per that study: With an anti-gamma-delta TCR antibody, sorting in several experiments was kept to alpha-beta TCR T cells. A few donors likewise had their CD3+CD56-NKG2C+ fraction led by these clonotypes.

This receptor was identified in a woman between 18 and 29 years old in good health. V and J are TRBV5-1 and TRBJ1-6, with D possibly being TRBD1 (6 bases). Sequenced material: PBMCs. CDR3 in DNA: TGCGCCAGCAGCTTGGGGTGGGGGGCTGATTCACCCCTCCACTTT. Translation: CASSLGWGADSPLHF.